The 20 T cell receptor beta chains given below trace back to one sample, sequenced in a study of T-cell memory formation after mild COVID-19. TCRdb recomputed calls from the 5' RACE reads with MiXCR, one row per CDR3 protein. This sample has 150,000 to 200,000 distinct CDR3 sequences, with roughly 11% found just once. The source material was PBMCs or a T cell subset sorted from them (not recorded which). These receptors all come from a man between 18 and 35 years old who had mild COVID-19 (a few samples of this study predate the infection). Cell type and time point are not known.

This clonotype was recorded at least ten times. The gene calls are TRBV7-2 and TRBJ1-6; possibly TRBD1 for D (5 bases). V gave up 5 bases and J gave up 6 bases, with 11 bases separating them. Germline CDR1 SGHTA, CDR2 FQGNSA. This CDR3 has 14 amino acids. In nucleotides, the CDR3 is TGTGCCAGCAGCATGACAGCTACTAATTCACCCCTCCACTTT. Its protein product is CASSMTATNSPLHF.

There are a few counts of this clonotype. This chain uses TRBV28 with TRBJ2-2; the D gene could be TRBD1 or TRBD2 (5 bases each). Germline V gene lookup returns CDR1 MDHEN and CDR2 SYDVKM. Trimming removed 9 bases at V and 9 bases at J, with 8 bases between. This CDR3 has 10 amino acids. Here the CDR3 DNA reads TGTGCCAGTGGGGGAAGGGAGCTGTTTTTT. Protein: CASGGRELFF.

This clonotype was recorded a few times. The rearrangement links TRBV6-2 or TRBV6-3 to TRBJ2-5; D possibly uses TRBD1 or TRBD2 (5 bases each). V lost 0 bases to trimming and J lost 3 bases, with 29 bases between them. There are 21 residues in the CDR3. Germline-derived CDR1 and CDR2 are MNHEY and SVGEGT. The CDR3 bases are TGTGCCAGCAGTTACTCGAGTGCAAGCAGGGAGCACCTTTACAACGAAGAGACCCAGTACTTC. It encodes CASSYSSASREHLYNEETQYF.

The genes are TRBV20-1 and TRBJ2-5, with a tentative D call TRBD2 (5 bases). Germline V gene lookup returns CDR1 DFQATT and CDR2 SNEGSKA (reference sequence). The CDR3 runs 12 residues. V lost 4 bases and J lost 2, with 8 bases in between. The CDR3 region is CSATGIQETQYF. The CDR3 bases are TGCAGTGCTACCGGGATTCAAGAGACCCAGTACTTC.

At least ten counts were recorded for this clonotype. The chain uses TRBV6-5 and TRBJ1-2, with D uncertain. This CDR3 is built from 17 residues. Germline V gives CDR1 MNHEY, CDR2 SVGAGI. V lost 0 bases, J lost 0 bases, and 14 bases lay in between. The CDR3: CASSYSTSVVSNYGYTF. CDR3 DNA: TGTGCCAGCAGTTACTCGACGTCAGTCGTATCTAACTATGGCTACACCTTC.

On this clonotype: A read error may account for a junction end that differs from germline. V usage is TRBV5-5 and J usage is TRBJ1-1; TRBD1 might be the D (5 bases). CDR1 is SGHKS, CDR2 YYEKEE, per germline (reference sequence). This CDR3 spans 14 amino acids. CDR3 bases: TGTGCCAGCAGCTTGTCGTCCCAGGGCGATATACCCACCTTT. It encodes CASSLSSQGDIPTF. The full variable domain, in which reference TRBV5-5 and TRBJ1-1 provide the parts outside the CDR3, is DAGVTQSPTHLIKTRGQQVTLRCSPISGHKSVSWYQQVLGQGPQFIFQYYEKEERGRGNFPDRFSARQFPNYSSELNVNALLLGDSALYLCASSLSSQGDIPTFGQGTRLTVV.

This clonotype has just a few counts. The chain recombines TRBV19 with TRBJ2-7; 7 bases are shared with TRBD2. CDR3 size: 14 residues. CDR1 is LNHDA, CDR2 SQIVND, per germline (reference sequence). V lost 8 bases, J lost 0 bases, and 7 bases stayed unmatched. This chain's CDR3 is CASRTGGSSYEQYF. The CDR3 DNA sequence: TGTGCCAGTCGCACCGGGGGGAGCTCCTACGAGCAGTACTTC.

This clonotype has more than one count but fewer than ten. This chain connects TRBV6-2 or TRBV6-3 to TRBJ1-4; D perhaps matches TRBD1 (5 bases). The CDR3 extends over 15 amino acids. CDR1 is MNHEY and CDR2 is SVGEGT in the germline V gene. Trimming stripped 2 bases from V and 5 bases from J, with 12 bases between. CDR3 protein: CASSYLGAENEKLFF. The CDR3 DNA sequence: TGTGCCAGCAGTTACCTCGGGGCAGAGAATGAAAAACTGTTTTTT.

Here the CDR3 reads CASSRDSGNTIYF. The CDR3 region has the DNA TGCGCCAGCAGCAGGGACTCTGGAAACACCATATATTTT. This chain uses TRBV5-1 with TRBJ1-3; D call uncertain. Trimming removed 4 bases from V and 0 bases from J, with 5 bases in between. Germline loops: CDR1 SGHRS, CDR2 YFSETQ. The CDR3 has 13 amino acids.

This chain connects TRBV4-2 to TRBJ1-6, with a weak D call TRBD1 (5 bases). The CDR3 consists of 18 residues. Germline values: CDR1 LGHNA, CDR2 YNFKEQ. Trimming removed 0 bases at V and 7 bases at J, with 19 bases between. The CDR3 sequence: CASSQDWGKWSENSPLHF. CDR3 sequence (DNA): TGTGCCAGCAGCCAAGATTGGGGCAAATGGTCGGAGAATTCACCCCTCCACTTT.

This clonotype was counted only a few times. The CDR3 region has the DNA TGTGCCAGCAGCCCCGGATTAATGGCTGGAAACACCATATATTTT. Its protein product is CASSPGLMAGNTIYF. The V gene is TRBV3-1, the J gene TRBJ1-3; no clear D gene. This CDR3 has 15 residues. The germline CDR1 and CDR2 sequences are LGHDT and YNNKEL (reference sequence). Trimming took off 4 bases at V and 2 bases at J, with 12 bases between the two ends.

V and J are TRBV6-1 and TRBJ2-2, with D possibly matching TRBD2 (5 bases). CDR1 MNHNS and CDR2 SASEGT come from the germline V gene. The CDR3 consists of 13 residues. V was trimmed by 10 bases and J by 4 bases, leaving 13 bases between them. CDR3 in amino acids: CATRRTVTGELFF. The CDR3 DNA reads TGTGCCACACGGAGGACTGTCACCGGGGAGCTGTTTTTT.

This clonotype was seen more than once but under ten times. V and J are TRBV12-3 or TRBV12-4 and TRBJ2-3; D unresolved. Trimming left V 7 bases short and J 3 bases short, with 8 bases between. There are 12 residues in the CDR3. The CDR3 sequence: CASTLRTDTQYF. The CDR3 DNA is TGTGCCAGCACTCTTCGGACAGATACGCAGTATTTT.

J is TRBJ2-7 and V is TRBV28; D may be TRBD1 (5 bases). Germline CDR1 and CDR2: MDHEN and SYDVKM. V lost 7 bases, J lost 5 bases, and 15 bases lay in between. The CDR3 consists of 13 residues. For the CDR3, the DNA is TGTGCCAGCAAACATGGGGCAAGGAACGAGCAGTACGTC. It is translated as CASKHGARNEQYV.

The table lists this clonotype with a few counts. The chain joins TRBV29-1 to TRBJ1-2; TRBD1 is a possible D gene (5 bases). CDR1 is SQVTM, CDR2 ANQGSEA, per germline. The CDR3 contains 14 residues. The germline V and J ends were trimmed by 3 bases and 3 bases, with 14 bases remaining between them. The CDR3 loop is CSVEGTSMDYGYTF. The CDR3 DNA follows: TGCAGCGTTGAGGGGACCTCAATGGACTATGGCTACACCTTC.

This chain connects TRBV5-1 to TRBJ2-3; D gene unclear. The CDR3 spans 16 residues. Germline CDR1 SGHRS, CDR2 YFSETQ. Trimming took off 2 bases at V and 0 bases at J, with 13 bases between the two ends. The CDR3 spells CASSFGSSSSTDTQYF. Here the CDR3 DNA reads TGCGCCAGCAGCTTCGGGTCGTCCTCTAGCACAGATACGCAGTATTTT.

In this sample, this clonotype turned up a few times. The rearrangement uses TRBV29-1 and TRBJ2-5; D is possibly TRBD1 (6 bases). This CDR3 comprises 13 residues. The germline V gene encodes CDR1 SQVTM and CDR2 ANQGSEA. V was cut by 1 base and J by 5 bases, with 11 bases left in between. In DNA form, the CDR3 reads TGCAGCGTTGAAGGCAGGGGTCGGGAGACCCAGTACTTC. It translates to CSVEGRGRETQYF.

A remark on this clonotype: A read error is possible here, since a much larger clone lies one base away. CDR3 coding DNA: TGTGCCAGCAGCTCGACGCCCATGAACACTGAAGCTTTCTTT. Its protein is CASSSTPMNTEAFF. The chain joins TRBV7-8 to TRBJ1-1; no clear D gene. CDR3 size: 14 residues. The germline V and J ends were trimmed by 4 bases and 0 bases, with 9 bases remaining between them. Germline V CDR1 and CDR2: SGHVS, FQNEAQ.

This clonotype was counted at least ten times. In nucleotides, the CDR3 is TGTGCCAGCAGCTGTCTAGTTCCTGAGCAGTTCTTC. It is translated as CASSCLVPEQFF. V gene TRBV7-4 combines with J gene TRBJ2-1; D is unresolved. This CDR3 contains 12 residues. The germline CDR1 and CDR2 sequences are SGHVT and SQSDAQ. Trimming cost V 4 bases and J 9 bases, with 10 bases left between them.

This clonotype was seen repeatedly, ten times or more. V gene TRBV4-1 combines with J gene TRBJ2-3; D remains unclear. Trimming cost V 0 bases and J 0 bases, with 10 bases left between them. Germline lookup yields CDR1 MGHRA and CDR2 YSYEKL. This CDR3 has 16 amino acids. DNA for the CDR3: TGCGCCAGCAGCCAAGAGTCAGCCCCTAGCACAGATACGCAGTATTTT. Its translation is CASSQESAPSTDTQYF.